This T cell receptor (beta chain) was identified during a study of OX40 agonist ivuxolimab in advanced cancers. This clone rates as medium-sized. The CDR3 is made up of 15 amino acids. Trimming shortened V by 0 bases and J by 1 base, and 9 bases separated the two germline ends. Germline CDR1 MDHEN, CDR2 SYDVKM. Generated by immunoSEQ multiplex PCR, the TCRdb table keeps only in-frame clones and is missing some. The sample holds roughly 41,000 clones, 82% seen once. V gene TRBV28 combines with J gene TRBJ1-1; no clear D. Sample: CD4+ or CD8+ T cells sorted from blood, taken in a trial of the OX40 agonist ivuxolimab. The clonotype comes from an adult with an advanced solid tumor such as melanoma, head and neck, liver or kidney cancer. The CDR3 bases are TGTGCCAGCAGTTTATGGTCACAGCCGAACACTGAAGCTTTCTTT. It codes for CASSLWSQPNTEAFF.